What follows are 4 T cell receptor beta chains derived from one specimen sequenced in a study of CD8+ T cells in alopecia areata. Sorting of pooled cutaneous lymph node cells was based on CD4, CD8alpha, NKG2D, NKG2ACE and other markers. Sequencing templates came from extracted RNA that was reverse transcribed into cDNA. The table came from immunoSEQ multiplex PCR; TCRdb's copy has only in-frame clones and leaves some out. The sample is made up of 200,000 to 300,000 clones, none counted only once. The specimen was CD4+ T cells sorted from a lymph node. All receptors derive from a C3H/HeJ mouse with alopecia areata. Strain MHC haplotype: H2-k.

This clone was seen a few times. Mouse names are used for the genes. The CDR3 end is not reached by the read, which stops 4 residues before it; the germline J gene fills it in. This chain joins TRBV19 and TRBJ2-3; 8 bases map to TRBD2. This CDR3 comprises 16 residues. J gave up 0 bases and V 4 bases, and 7 bases lay outside the gene matches. Germline assignment: CDR1 FNHDT and CDR2 SITEND (reference sequence). The CDR3 is CASSFRDWRSAETLYF. Incomplete CDR3 DNA: TGTGCCAGCAGTTTCCGGGACTGGCGGAGTGCAGAA.

This clone was observed a handful of times. Each gene name is a mouse one. The read terminates 4 residues before the CDR3 end, so the remaining end is supplied by the germline J gene. This same CDR3 is encoded by further DNA sequences in the sample. This rearrangement joins TRBV5 to TRBJ2-2; no definite D call. The germline V and J ends were trimmed by 3 bases and 6 bases, with 2 bases remaining between them. In germline, CDR1 is LGHNA, CDR2 YNLKQL (reference sequence). CDR3 length: 11 residues. The CDR3 DNA, read in part, is TGTGCCAGCAGCCAGGCCGGG. Its protein product is CASSQAG. The entire CDR3 is CASSQAGQLYF.

As regards this clone: The gene names given are mouse names. The read ends 4 residues shy of where the CDR3 ends; the end is completed using the germline J gene. The chain is built from TRBV13-1 and TRBJ2-1, with 9 bases that match TRBD1. This CDR3 contains 14 residues. CDR1 is NSHNY and CDR2 is SYGAGN in the germline V gene. The V segment lost 6 bases and the J segment 4 bases; nucleotides outside the gene matches: 5. The CDR3 loop reads CASNPGQGYAEQFF. CDR3 bases read: TGTGCCAGCAACCCGGGACAGGGTTATGCT.

This clone has at least ten counts. Gene names follow the mouse nomenclature. Read coverage stops 4 residues before the CDR3 terminus; the germline J gene supplies the remainder. The chain combines TRBV13-2 with TRBJ2-1, with a tentative D call TRBD2 (6 bases). This CDR3 comprises 15 residues. Germline V gene sequence: CDR1 NNHNN, CDR2 SYGAGS (reference sequence). V shed 0 bases and J shed 2 bases, with 9 bases lying between them. CDR3 sequence: CASGDAWGHYAEQFF. CDR3 DNA (partial): TGTGCCAGCGGTGATGCCTGGGGCCACTATGCT.